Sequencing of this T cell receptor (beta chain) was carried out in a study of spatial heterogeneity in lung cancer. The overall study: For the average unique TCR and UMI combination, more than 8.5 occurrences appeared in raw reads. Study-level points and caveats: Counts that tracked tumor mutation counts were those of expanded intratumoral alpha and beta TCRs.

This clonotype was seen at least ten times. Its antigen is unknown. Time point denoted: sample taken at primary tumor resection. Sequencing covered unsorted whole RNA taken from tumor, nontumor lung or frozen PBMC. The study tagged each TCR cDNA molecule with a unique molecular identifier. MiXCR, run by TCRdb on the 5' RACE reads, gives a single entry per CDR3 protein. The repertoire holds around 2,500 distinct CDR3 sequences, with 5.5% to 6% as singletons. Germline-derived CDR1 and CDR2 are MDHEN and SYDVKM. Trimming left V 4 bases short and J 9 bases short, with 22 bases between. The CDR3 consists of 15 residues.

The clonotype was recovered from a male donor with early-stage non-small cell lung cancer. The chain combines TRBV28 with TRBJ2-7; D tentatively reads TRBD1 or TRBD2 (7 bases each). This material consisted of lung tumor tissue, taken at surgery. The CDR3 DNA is TGTGCCAGCAGTTCGGTTGAGGGGGGGACAGCCACGCAGTACTTC. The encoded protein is CASSSVEGGTATQYF.